This T cell receptor (beta chain) is drawn from a study of shared clonotypes between healthy human individuals. Germline V gene lookup returns CDR1 SGHTA and CDR2 FQGNSA. The CDR3 is 14 amino acids. V lost 10 bases and J lost 0, with 13 bases in between. The assay was immunoSEQ multiplex PCR, and TCRdb's table has in-frame clones only and misses some. In the table there are 2 million to 2.5 million clones, around 93% of which are singletons. The material sequenced was naive CD4+ T cells from PBMCs. Indicated subset: CD45RA+ positively selected. The TCR was taken from a man aged 18 to 29 in good health. Some clones in this sample may be carry-over from other donors' samples. The V and J genes are TRBV7-2 and TRBJ2-1; D possibly corresponds to TRBD1 (6 bases). CDR3 region: CATTGGLSYNEQFF. The CDR3 DNA follows: TGTGCCACCACTGGGGGCCTCTCCTACAATGAGCAGTTCTTC. Full variable domain (rest looked up from reference TRBV7-2 and TRBJ2-1): GAGVSQSPSNKVTEKGKDVELRCDPISGHTALYWYRQSLGQGLEFLIYFQGNSAPDKSGLPSDRFSAERTGGSVSTLTIQRTQQEDSAVYLCATTGGLSYNEQFFGPGTRLTVL.